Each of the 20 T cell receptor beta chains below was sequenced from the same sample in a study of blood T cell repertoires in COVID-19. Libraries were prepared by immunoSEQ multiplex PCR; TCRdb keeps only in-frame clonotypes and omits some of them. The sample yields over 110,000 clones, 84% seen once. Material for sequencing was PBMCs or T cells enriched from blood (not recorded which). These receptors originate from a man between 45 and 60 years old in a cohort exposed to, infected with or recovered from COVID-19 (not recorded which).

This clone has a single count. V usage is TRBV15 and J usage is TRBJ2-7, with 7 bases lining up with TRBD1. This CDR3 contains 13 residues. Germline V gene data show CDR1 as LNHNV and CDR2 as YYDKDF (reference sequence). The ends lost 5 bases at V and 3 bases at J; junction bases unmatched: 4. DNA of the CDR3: TGTGCCACCAGCTTACGACAGGGCTACGAGCAGTACTTC. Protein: CATSLRQGYEQYF.

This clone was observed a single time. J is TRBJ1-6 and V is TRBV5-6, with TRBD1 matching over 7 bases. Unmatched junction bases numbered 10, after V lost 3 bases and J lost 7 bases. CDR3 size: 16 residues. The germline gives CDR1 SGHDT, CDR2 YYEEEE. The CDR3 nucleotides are TGTGCCAGCAGCTCTTTGTCAGGGGGAAACAATTCACCCCTCCACTTT. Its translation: CASSSLSGGNNSPLHF.

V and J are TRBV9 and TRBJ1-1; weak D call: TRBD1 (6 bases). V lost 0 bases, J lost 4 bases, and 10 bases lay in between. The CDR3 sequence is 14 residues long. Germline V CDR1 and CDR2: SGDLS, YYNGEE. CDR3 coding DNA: TGTGCCAGCAGCGTAGAAGGGGGTTCCACTGAAGCTTTCTTT. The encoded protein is CASSVEGGSTEAFF.

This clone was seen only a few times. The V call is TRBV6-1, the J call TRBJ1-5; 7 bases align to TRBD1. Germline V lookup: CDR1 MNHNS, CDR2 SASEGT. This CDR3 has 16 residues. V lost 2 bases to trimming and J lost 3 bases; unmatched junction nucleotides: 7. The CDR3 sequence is CASSEQGQWTNQPQHF. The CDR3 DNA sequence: TGTGCCAGCAGTGAACAGGGACAGTGGACCAATCAGCCCCAGCATTTT.

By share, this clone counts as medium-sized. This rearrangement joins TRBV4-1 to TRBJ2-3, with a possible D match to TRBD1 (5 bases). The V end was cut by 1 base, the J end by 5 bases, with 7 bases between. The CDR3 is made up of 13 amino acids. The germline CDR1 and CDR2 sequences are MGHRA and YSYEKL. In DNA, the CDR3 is TGCGCCAGCAGCCAAGTGGGGCTAGATACGCAGTATTTT. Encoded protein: CASSQVGLDTQYF.

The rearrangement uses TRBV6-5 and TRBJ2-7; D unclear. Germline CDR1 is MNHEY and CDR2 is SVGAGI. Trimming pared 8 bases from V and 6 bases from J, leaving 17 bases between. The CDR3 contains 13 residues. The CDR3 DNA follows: TGTGCCAGCGTCGGTGTCACTCCGGGCGAGCAGTACTTC. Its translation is CASVGVTPGEQYF.

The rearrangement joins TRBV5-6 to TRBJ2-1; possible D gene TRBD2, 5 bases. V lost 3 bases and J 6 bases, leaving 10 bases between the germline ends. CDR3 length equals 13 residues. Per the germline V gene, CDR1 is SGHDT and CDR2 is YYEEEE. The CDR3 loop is CASSSIGGNEQFF. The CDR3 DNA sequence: TGTGCCAGCAGCTCCATTGGAGGCAATGAGCAGTTCTTC.

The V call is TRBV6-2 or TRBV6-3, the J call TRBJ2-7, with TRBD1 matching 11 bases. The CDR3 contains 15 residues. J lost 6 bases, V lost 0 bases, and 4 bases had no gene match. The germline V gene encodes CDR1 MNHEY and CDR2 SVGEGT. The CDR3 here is CASSYSVDRGREQYF. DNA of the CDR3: TGTGCCAGCAGTTACTCGGTGGACAGGGGGCGCGAGCAGTACTTC.

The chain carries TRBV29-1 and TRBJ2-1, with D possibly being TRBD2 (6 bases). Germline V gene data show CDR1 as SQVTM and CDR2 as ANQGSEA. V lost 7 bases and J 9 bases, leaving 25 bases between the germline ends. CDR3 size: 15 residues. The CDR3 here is CSAQGRGITFGEQFF. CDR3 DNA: TGCAGCGCCCAAGGGCGGGGTATAACCTTCGGTGAGCAGTTCTTC.

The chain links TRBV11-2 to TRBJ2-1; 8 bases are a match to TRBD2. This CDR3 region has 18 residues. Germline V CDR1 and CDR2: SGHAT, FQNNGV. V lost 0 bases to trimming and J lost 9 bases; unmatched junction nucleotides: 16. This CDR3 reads CASSLDTRRAGGKIEQFF. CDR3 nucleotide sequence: TGTGCCAGCAGCTTAGACACGCGGAGGGCGGGAGGCAAGATTGAGCAGTTCTTC.

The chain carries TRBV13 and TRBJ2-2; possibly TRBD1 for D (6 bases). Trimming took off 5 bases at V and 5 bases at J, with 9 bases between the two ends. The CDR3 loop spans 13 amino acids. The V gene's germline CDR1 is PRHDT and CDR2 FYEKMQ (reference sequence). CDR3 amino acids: CASSIRGTGELFF. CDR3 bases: TGTGCCAGCAGCATCAGGGGAACCGGGGAGCTGTTTTTT.

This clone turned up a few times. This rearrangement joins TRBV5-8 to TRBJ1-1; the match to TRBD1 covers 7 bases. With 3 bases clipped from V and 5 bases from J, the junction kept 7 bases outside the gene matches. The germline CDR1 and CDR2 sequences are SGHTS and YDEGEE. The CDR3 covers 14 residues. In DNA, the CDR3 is TGTGCCAGCAGCTCTAGACAGGGTTGGACTGAAGCTTTCTTT. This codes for CASSSRQGWTEAFF.

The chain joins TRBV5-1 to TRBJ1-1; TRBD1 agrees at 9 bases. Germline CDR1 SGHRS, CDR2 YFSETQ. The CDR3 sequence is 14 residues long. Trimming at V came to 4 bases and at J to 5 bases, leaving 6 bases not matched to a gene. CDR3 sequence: CASSPLTGGTEAFF. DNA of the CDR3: TGCGCCAGCAGCCCCTTGACAGGGGGAACTGAAGCTTTCTTT.

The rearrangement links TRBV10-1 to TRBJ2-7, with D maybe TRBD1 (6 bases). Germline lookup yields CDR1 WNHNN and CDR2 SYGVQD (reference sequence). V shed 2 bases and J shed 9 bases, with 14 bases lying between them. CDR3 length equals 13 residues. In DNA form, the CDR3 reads TGCGCCAGCAGTGAGACCAAGGGGGTCGCGCAGTACTTC. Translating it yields CASSETKGVAQYF.

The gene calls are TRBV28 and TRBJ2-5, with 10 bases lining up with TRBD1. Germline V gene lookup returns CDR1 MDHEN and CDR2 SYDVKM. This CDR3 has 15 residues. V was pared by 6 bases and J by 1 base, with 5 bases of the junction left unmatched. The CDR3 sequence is CASRQGQGIQETQYF. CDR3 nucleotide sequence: TGTGCCAGCAGACAGGGACAGGGGATCCAAGAGACCCAGTACTTC.

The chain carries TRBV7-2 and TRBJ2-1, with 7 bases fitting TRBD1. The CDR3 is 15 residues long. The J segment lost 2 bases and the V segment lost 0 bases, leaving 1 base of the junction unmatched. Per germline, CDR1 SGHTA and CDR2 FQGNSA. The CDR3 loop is CASSLAGTAYNEQFF. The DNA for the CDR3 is TGTGCCAGCAGCTTAGCTGGGACAGCCTACAATGAGCAGTTCTTC.

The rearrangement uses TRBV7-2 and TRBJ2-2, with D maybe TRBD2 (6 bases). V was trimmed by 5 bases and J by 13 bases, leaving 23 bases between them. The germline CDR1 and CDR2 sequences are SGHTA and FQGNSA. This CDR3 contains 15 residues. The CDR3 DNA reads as TGTGCCAGCAGCCCCCGCACTAGCTCCACTATGGGGCTGTTTTTT. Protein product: CASSPRTSSTMGLFF.

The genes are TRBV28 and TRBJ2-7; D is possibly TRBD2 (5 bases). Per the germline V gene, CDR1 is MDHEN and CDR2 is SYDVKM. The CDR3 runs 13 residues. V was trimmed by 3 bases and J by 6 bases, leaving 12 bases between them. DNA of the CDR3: TGTGCCAGCAGTTTGGGCCCTCGGGGCGAGCAGTACTTC. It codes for CASSLGPRGEQYF.

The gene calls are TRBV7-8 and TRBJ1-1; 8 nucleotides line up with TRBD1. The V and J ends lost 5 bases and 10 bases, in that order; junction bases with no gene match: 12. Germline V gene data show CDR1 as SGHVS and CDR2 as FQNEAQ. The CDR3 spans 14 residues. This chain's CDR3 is CASSPDRGPQGAFF. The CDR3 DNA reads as TGTGCCAGCAGCCCTGACAGGGGACCCCAAGGAGCTTTCTTT.

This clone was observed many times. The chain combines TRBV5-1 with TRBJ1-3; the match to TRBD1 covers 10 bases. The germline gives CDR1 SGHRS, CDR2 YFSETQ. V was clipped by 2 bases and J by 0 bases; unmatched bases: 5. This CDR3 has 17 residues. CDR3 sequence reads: CASSFSRTGGSGNTIYF. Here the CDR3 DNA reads TGCGCCAGCAGCTTTAGTAGGACAGGGGGCTCTGGAAACACCATATATTTT.